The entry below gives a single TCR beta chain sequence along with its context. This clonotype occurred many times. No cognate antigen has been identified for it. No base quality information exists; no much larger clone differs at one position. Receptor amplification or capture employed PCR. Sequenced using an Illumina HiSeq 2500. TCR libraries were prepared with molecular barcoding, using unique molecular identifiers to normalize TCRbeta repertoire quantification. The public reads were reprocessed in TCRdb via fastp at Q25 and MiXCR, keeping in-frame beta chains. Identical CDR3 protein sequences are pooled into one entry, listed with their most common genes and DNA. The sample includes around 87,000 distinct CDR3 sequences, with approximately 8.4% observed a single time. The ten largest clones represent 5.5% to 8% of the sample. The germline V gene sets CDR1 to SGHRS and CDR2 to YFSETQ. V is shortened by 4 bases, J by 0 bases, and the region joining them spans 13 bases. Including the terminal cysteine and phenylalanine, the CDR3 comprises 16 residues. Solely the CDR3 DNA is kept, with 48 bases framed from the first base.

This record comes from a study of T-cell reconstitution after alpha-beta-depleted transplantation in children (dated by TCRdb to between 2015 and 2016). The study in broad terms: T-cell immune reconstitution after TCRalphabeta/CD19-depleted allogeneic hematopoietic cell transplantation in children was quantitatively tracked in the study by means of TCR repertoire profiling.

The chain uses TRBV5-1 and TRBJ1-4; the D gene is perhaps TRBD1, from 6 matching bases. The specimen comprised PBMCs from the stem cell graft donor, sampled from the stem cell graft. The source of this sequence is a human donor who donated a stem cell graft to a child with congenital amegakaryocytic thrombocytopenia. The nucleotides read TGCGCCAGCAGCGTGGACAGATTAGCAACTAATGAAAAACTGTTTTTT. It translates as CASSVDRLATNEKLFF. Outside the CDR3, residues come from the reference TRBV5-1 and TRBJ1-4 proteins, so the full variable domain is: KAGVTQTPRYLIKTRGQQVTLSCSPISGHRSVSWYQQTPGQGLQFLFEYFSETQRNKGNFPGRFSGRQFSNSRSEMNVSTLELGDSALYLCASSVDRLATNEKLFFGSGTQLSVL.